One sample yielded the 12 T cell receptor beta chains listed below, sequenced in a study of breast tumors, draining lymph nodes, adjacent tissues. The lymph nodes were axillary draining lymph nodes from breast cancer patients. TCRdb processed the multiplex PCR reads anew with MiXCR; each CDR3 protein has one entry. The sample shows about 200,000 distinct CDR3 sequences, over 25% of them seen only once. Sequenced: axillary lymph node tissue. These TCRs come from a female donor with breast cancer. Some clones in this sample may be carry-over from other donors' samples.

This clonotype was counted many times. The rearrangement joins TRBV7-9 to TRBJ2-3, with 10 bases aligning to TRBD2. Germline V gives CDR1 SEHNR, CDR2 FQNEAQ (reference sequence). The CDR3 is 16 amino acids. The V gene end was trimmed by 5 bases and the J gene end by 1 base; junction bases not matched to a gene: 6. CDR3 protein: CASSPRLAGGTDTQYF. The CDR3 region has the DNA TGTGCCAGCAGCCCCCGGCTAGCGGGAGGCACAGATACGCAGTATTTT.

This clonotype was detected a few times. A much bigger clone sits one base away, suggesting this may be a read error. V gene TRBV20-1 combines with J gene TRBJ1-2; D might be TRBD1 (5 bases). Trimming took 4 bases from V and 10 from J, leaving 19 bases between them. The CDR3 contains 13 residues. Per the germline V gene, CDR1 is DFQATT and CDR2 is SNEGSKA (reference sequence). CDR3 residues: CSATAQGVGAYTF. For the CDR3, the DNA is TGCAGTGCTACCGCCCAGGGCGTTGGGGCCTACACCTTC.

This clonotype has ten or more counts. The rearrangement joins TRBV11-2 to TRBJ2-2; the D gene is possibly TRBD2 (6 bases). Trimming took off 5 bases at V and 8 bases at J, with 12 bases between the two ends. The germline CDR1 and CDR2 sequences are SGHAT and FQNNGV. CDR3 size: 13 residues. DNA of the CDR3: TGTGCCAGCAGCCGCCCTGCGGGGGGGGAGCTGTTTTTT. Translated, it gives CASSRPAGGELFF.

This clonotype showed up just a few times. Being one base from a much bigger clone, this may be a read error. The chain employs TRBV6-6 and TRBJ2-3, with D tentatively TRBD1 (6 bases). CDR3 length: 16 residues. Germline assignment: CDR1 MNHNY and CDR2 SVGAGI (reference sequence). V was clipped by 6 bases and J by 0 bases, with 16 bases between them. The CDR3 region is CASRPVWTASTDTQYF. CDR3 DNA: TGTGCCAGCAGGCCCGTGTGGACAGCTAGCACAGATACGCAGTATTTT.

CDR3 protein: CSARGRVSYARYF. CDR3 nucleotides: TGCAGTGCCCGGGGGCGGGTTTCCTACGCGCGGTACTTC. The rearrangement joins TRBV20-1 to TRBJ2-7; perhaps D is TRBD1 or TRBD2 (6 bases each). The CDR3 is made up of 13 amino acids. Trimming left V 6 bases short and J 12 bases short, with 24 bases between. CDR1 is DFQATT, CDR2 SNEGSKA, per germline (reference sequence).

Details on this clonotype: A much bigger clone sits one base away, suggesting this may be a read error. Likely a read error: the CDR3 ends without its conserved phenylalanine or tryptophan. The chain uses TRBV19 and TRBJ2-2; TRBD1 matches 8 bases. V trimming: 5 bases; J trimming: 6 bases; junction bases outside the gene matches: 8. The CDR3 is made up of 15 amino acids. CDR1 is LNHDA and CDR2 is SQIVND in the germline V gene (reference sequence). CDR3 sequence reads: CASSPRTGFSGELFS. In DNA form, the CDR3 reads TGTGCCAGTAGTCCCAGGACAGGGTTTTCCGGGGAGCTGTTTTCT.

This clonotype showed up many times. CDR3: CSARQGLAATPLVYEQYF. The CDR3, as DNA: TGCAGTGCTAGGCAGGGACTAGCGGCCACACCGTTAGTTTACGAGCAGTACTTC. The V gene is TRBV20-1, the J gene TRBJ2-7, with 11 bases identical to TRBD2. Trimming cost V 3 bases and J 4 bases; bases outside gene matches: 17. Germline values: CDR1 DFQATT, CDR2 SNEGSKA (reference sequence). The CDR3 runs 18 residues.

V usage is TRBV11-2 and J usage is TRBJ1-1; D remains unclear. The CDR3 covers 9 residues. Deletions cut 10 bases from V and 11 bases from J, with 11 bases between. Germline V gene data show CDR1 as SGHAT and CDR2 as FQNNGV. CDR3 protein: CATLSGAFF. CDR3 nucleotides: TGTGCCACCTTAAGCGGGGCTTTCTTT. Full variable domain (outside the CDR3, taken from reference TRBV11-2 and TRBJ1-1): EAGVAQSPRYKIIEKRQSVAFWCNPISGHATLYWYQQILGQGPKLLIQFQNNGVVDDSQLPKDRFSAERLKGVDSTLKIQPAKLEDSAVYLCATLSGAFFGQGTRLTVV.

In this sample, this clonotype turned up many times. The chain is built from TRBV7-8 and TRBJ2-7, with 8 bases identical to TRBD2. Germline V lookup: CDR1 SGHVS, CDR2 FQNEAQ. V lost 5 bases and J lost 3; bases outside the gene matches: 9. The CDR3 totals 15 residues. The CDR3, as DNA: TGTGCCAGCAGCCTGGCGGAGACTAGCGTCTACGAGCAGTACTTC. Protein: CASSLAETSVYEQYF.

Turning to this clonotype: Just one base apart from a much larger clone, this may be a read error. V gene TRBV7-3 combines with J gene TRBJ2-1; TRBD1 or TRBD2 may be the D gene (5 bases each). The CDR3 extends over 18 amino acids. Germline values: CDR1 SGHTA, CDR2 FQGTGA. CDR3 DNA sequence: TGTGCCAGCAGCTCCAGTGGGACGCGGTCTAGTTCGGGGAATGAGCGGTTCTTC. This sequence encodes CASSSSGTRSSSGNERFF.

This clonotype was found many times. The chain employs TRBV3-1 and TRBJ2-5; TRBD2 aligns across 11 bases. The CDR3 has 15 amino acids. The J segment lost 1 base and the V segment lost 3 bases, leaving 1 base of the junction unmatched. Germline V CDR1 and CDR2: LGHDT, YNNKEL (reference sequence). The CDR3 sequence is CASSQLAGGQETQYF. In nucleotides, the CDR3 is TGTGCCAGCAGCCAGCTAGCGGGGGGCCAAGAGACCCAGTACTTC.

This clonotype was seen repeatedly, ten times or more. The genes are TRBV5-1 and TRBJ2-1; 10 bases are shared with TRBD1. Germline assignment: CDR1 SGHRS and CDR2 YFSETQ. The CDR3 extends over 18 amino acids. V lost 0 bases and J lost 0; bases outside the gene matches: 6. The CDR3 coding sequence is TGCGCCAGCAGCTTGGGACAATGGACAGGGGGCTCCTACAATGAGCAGTTCTTC. It yields the protein CASSLGQWTGGSYNEQFF.